The clone carrying this T cell receptor beta chain occurred once. Its matching antigen is unknown. The record originates from a study of blood T cells in healthy people across ages. About the study: About one barcoded beta molecule per two T cells was the capture yield of template switching.

With a J-beta primer mix and a sample-barcoded 5' primer, a second PCR ran about 6 to 11 cycles. Using its own MiXCR run on the 5' RACE reads, TCRdb lists one record per CDR3 protein. Of around 800,000 distinct CDR3 sequences listed, about 62% are singletons. Overall study results and limits: Aged donors had fewer naive CD4+ cells and lower diversity than long-lived donors.

CDR1 and CDR2 from the germline V gene are PRHDT and FYEKMQ (reference sequence). The CDR3 is made up of 14 amino acids. V was trimmed by 4 bases and J by 1 base, leaving 11 bases between them. The chain recombines TRBV13 with TRBJ2-7; D assignment may be TRBD1 or TRBD2 (5 bases each). The origin of this receptor is a man aged 25 to 45 in good health. Sequencing was done on a sample of blood. Written as DNA, the CDR3 is TGTGCCAGCAGCTCCCGGGACCAATCCTACGAGCAGTACTTC. Its protein product is CASSSRDQSYEQYF.